These 26 T cell receptor beta chains were all obtained from the same sample, sequenced in a study of blood T cell repertoires in COVID-19. Sequencing used immunoSEQ multiplex PCR; TCRdb keeps in-frame clones, though not all of them. The table has 210,000 or so clones, over 75% seen once; the top ten hold 1.5% to 2%. Sequencing used peripheral blood. All receptors come from a man aged 35 to 55 with active or convalescent COVID-19.

The chain couples TRBV6-5 to TRBJ1-3; D is uncertain. Trimming took 2 bases from V and 3 from J, leaving 5 bases between them. This CDR3 is 13 amino acids long. The germline V gene has CDR1 MNHEY and CDR2 SVGAGI. CDR3 nucleotide sequence: TGTGCCAGCAGTTACGCTAGTGGAAACACCATATATTTT. It yields the protein CASSYASGNTIYF.

The chain employs TRBV3-1 (or the pseudogene TRBV3-2) and TRBJ2-7; TRBD2 might be the D (6 bases). Germline assignment: CDR1 LGHDT and CDR2 YNNKEL (reference sequence). This CDR3 spans 15 amino acids. V was clipped by 2 bases and J by 7 bases, with 18 bases between them. Here the CDR3 DNA reads TGTGCCAGCAGCCAAACCGGGACTCGGCGGAGGGAGCAGTACTTC. Encoded protein: CASSQTGTRRREQYF.

The chain is built from TRBV13 and TRBJ2-7, with TRBD2 identical over 10 bases. With V trimmed by 0 bases and J by 5 bases, 4 bases remained unmatched. Germline V gene data show CDR1 as PRHDT and CDR2 as FYEKMQ (reference sequence). CDR3 length equals 15 residues. The CDR3 region is CASSLGLGTSDEQYF. The CDR3, as DNA: TGTGCCAGCAGCTTAGGCCTAGGGACTAGCGACGAGCAGTACTTC.

The rearrangement uses TRBV11-2 and TRBJ1-1, with D uncertain. Per the germline V gene, CDR1 is SGHAT and CDR2 is FQNNGV. V lost 5 bases and J lost 5, with 6 bases in between. The length of the CDR3 is 11 residues. The CDR3: CASSTVTEAFF. CDR3 DNA sequence: TGTGCCAGCAGCACTGTAACTGAAGCTTTCTTT.

The chain recombines TRBV5-6 with TRBJ1-6; TRBD1 aligns across 8 bases. CDR1 SGHDT and CDR2 YYEEEE come from the germline V gene. This CDR3 has 15 residues. The ends lost 3 bases at V and 4 bases at J; junction bases unmatched: 3. DNA for the CDR3: TGTGCCAGCAGCTGGGGACAGGATTATAATTCACCCCTCCACTTT. Its translation is CASSWGQDYNSPLHF.

As concerns this clone: The same CDR3 also results from other DNA sequences found in this sample. The chain employs TRBV5-4 and TRBJ2-7; 8 bases map to TRBD1. This CDR3 contains 13 residues. The J segment lost 3 bases and the V segment lost 4 bases, leaving 3 bases of the junction unmatched. Germline values: CDR1 SGHNT, CDR2 YYREEE (reference sequence). The CDR3 protein is CASSLGTGYEQYF. The DNA of the CDR3 is TGTGCCAGCAGCCTGGGGACAGGCTACGAGCAGTACTTC.

The chain is built from TRBV11-2 and TRBJ2-7; 9 nucleotides align to TRBD2. Germline V gene sequence: CDR1 SGHAT, CDR2 FQNNGV. The CDR3 has 17 residues. V gave up 2 bases and J gave up 2 bases; unmatched junction bases: 10. The CDR3 reads CASSLPYLAGTPYEQYF. The DNA for the CDR3 is TGTGCCAGCAGCTTACCGTACCTAGCGGGAACTCCCTACGAGCAGTACTTC.

The V call is TRBV7-2, the J call TRBJ2-3, with 7 bases identical to TRBD2. The CDR3 loop spans 14 amino acids. With 1 base clipped from V and 10 bases from J, the junction kept 8 bases outside the gene matches. Germline values: CDR1 SGHTA, CDR2 FQGNSA. This CDR3 reads CASSLGGLEFAQYF. The CDR3 DNA sequence: TGTGCCAGCAGCTTAGGTGGACTAGAGTTCGCGCAGTATTTT.

The chain carries TRBV2 and TRBJ2-3; possibly TRBD1 for D (10 bases). This CDR3 spans 14 amino acids. Germline assignment: CDR1 SNHLY and CDR2 FYNNEI. The V end was cut by 11 bases, the J end by 2 bases, with 17 bases between. CDR3 DNA: TGTGCCGCGGGGGGGACAGGGGACACAGATACGCAGTATTTT. As protein: CAAGGTGDTDTQYF.

The genes are TRBV28 and TRBJ1-5; 7 bases are a match to TRBD1. V lost 5 bases, J lost 5 bases, and 9 bases stayed unmatched. CDR1 is MDHEN, CDR2 SYDVKM, per germline. There are 15 residues in the CDR3. The CDR3 region is CASSPTGAAYQPQHF. The CDR3 DNA reads as TGTGCCAGCAGTCCAACAGGGGCGGCTTATCAGCCCCAGCATTTT.

The V gene is TRBV12-3 or TRBV12-4, the J gene TRBJ1-5; D is undetermined. The V end lost 9 bases, the J end lost 3 bases, and 12 bases lay between the germline ends. CDR3 length: 13 residues. The CDR3 is CASRERDNQPQHF. DNA of the CDR3: TGTGCCAGTCGGGAGAGGGACAATCAGCCCCAGCATTTT.

DNA of the CDR3: TGTGCCAGCAGCGCAAGACTAGTAGATGAGCAGTTCTTC. Translating gives CASSARLVDEQFF. The rearrangement links TRBV5-4 to TRBJ2-1; D may be TRBD2 (6 bases). CDR1 is SGHNT and CDR2 is YYREEE in the germline V gene (reference sequence). V lost 4 bases, J lost 8 bases, and 13 bases lay in between. This CDR3 has 13 amino acids.

This chain links TRBV5-1 with TRBJ2-7; 7 bases are shared with TRBD1. The CDR3 is 15 amino acids. Germline V gene lookup returns CDR1 SGHRS and CDR2 YFSETQ. Unmatched junction bases numbered 9, after V lost 4 bases and J lost 2 bases. The CDR3: CASSHTGVFPYEQYF. CDR3 in DNA: TGCGCCAGCAGCCACACAGGGGTATTCCCCTACGAGCAGTACTTC.

The J gene is TRBJ1-1, the V gene TRBV5-1; the D gene is possibly TRBD1 (5 bases). CDR3 length equals 15 residues. CDR1 is SGHRS and CDR2 is YFSETQ in the germline V gene. V dropped 1 base and J dropped 1 base, with 11 bases sitting between them. The CDR3 coding sequence is TGCGCCAGCAGCTTGTTGGGGGGATGGAACACTGAAGCTTTCTTT. Translating it yields CASSLLGGWNTEAFF.

This chain links TRBV27 with TRBJ1-2, with D unresolved. The CDR3 is 15 residues long. Germline V lookup: CDR1 MNHEY, CDR2 SMNVEV (reference sequence). The ends were cut back, 6 bases at V and 4 bases at J, with 18 bases in the middle. CDR3 protein: CASSPSPRTGYGYTF. CDR3 coding DNA: TGTGCCAGCAGCCCGTCGCCCCGAACGGGCTATGGCTACACCTTC.

This clone turned up a few times. The J gene is TRBJ1-1, the V gene TRBV18; maybe TRBD1 (5 bases). The CDR3 extends over 14 amino acids. CDR1 and CDR2 from the germline V gene are KGHSH and LQKENI. V lost 8 bases to trimming and J lost 4 bases, with 17 bases between them. The CDR3 nucleotides read TGTGCCAGCAGGGACTCGGGGCAGAGCACTGAAGCTTTCTTT. Amino acid sequence: CASRDSGQSTEAFF.

The V gene is TRBV7-9, the J gene TRBJ1-5; no clear D gene. Trimming removed 3 bases at V and 3 bases at J, with 6 bases between. There are 13 residues in the CDR3. CDR1 is SEHNR and CDR2 is FQNEAQ in the germline V gene (reference sequence). CDR3 region: CASSLAPNQPQHF. The DNA of the CDR3 is TGTGCCAGCAGCTTGGCCCCCAATCAGCCCCAGCATTTT.

The rearrangement uses TRBV20-1 and TRBJ2-7; D unresolved. Looked up from germline, CDR1 is DFQATT and CDR2 is SNEGSKA (reference sequence). The CDR3 has 11 residues. The V end was cut by 8 bases, the J end by 2 bases, with 10 bases between. As DNA, the CDR3 is TGCAGTTGGCTCAACACCTACGAGCAGTACTTC. Its protein is CSWLNTYEQYF.

The rearrangement joins TRBV5-4 to TRBJ1-1, with D perhaps TRBD1 (6 bases). CDR3 size: 14 residues. V lost 3 bases to trimming and J lost 3 bases, with 12 bases between them. In germline, CDR1 is SGHNT, CDR2 YYREEE (reference sequence). CDR3 nucleotides: TGTGCCAGCAGCTCGGACAGAGACGACACTGAAGCTTTCTTT. Protein product: CASSSDRDDTEAFF.

This chain uses TRBV10-3 with TRBJ2-7; D not certain. Germline loops: CDR1 ENHRY, CDR2 SYGVKD. CDR3 length: 13 residues. V was clipped by 4 bases and J by 3 bases, with 10 bases between them. The CDR3: CAISGAPVYEQYF. The CDR3 DNA reads TGTGCCATCAGTGGGGCCCCAGTCTACGAGCAGTACTTC.

This chain uses TRBV27 with TRBJ1-3, with 7 bases fitting TRBD1. Germline CDR1 is MNHEY and CDR2 is SMNVEV (reference sequence). The CDR3 extends over 16 amino acids. V shed 5 bases and J 0 bases; nucleotides not matched to a gene: 7. The CDR3: CASSRTGLSSGNTIYF. CDR3 nucleotides: TGTGCCAGCAGTCGGACAGGTCTTAGCTCTGGAAACACCATATATTTT.

The rearrangement links TRBV7-6 to TRBJ2-3; D gene unclear. CDR3 size: 12 residues. Between the trimmed V and J ends, which lost 5 bases and 6 bases, there was a span of 9 bases. CDR1 and CDR2 (germline): SGHVS, FNYEAQ. For the CDR3, the DNA is TGTGCCAGCAGCGTAAACTCCGATACGCAGTATTTT. Translated, it gives CASSVNSDTQYF. Filled out from reference TRBV7-6 and TRBJ2-3, the complete variable domain reads GAGVSQSPRYKVTKRGQDVALRCDPISGHVSLYWYRQALGQGPEFLTYFNYEAQQDKSGLPNDRFSAERPEGSISTLTIQRTEQRDSAMYRCASSVNSDTQYFGPGTRLTVL.

This chain joins TRBV6-5 and TRBJ2-5; D perhaps matches TRBD1 (6 bases). The germline CDR1 and CDR2 sequences are MNHEY and SVGAGI. V shed 3 bases and J shed 3 bases, with 11 bases lying between them. The CDR3 is 14 residues long. The CDR3 spells CASSYVRTEETQYF. CDR3 nucleotides: TGTGCCAGCAGTTATGTACGGACAGAAGAGACCCAGTACTTC.

The chain combines TRBV11-1 with TRBJ2-1, with 8 positions matching TRBD2. There are 15 residues in the CDR3. Per germline, CDR1 SGHAT and CDR2 FQDESV (reference sequence). V lost 1 base and J lost 8; bases outside the gene matches: 7. Written as DNA, the CDR3 is TGTGCCAGCAGCTTAGGTAGCGGGGCGGGATATGAGCAGTTCTTC. Translated, it gives CASSLGSGAGYEQFF.

In this sample, this clone turned up once. The chain couples TRBV19 to TRBJ1-6, with 8 nucleotides matching TRBD1. In germline, CDR1 is LNHDA, CDR2 SQIVND (reference sequence). Trimming removed 5 bases from V and 7 bases from J; junction bases left unmatched: 10. The CDR3 loop spans 16 amino acids. CDR3 in amino acids: CASSPGTGRPNSPLHF. CDR3 DNA sequence: TGTGCCAGTAGTCCCGGGACAGGCCGTCCGAATTCACCCCTCCACTTT.

The chain carries TRBV6-5 and TRBJ1-2; 9 bases fit TRBD1. The germline V gene has CDR1 MNHEY and CDR2 SVGAGI. The V gene end was trimmed by 6 bases and the J gene end by 3 bases; junction bases not matched to a gene: 2. CDR3 length: 13 residues. In DNA form, the CDR3 reads TGTGCCAGCAGCGGACAGGGGCACTATGGCTACACCTTC. This sequence encodes CASSGQGHYGYTF.